These 4 T cell receptor beta chains were sequenced from one sample in a study of human T cells and chemical hapten exposure. TCRdb processed the RACE reads anew with MiXCR; each CDR3 protein has one entry. The sample includes tens of thousands of distinct CDR3 sequences, 8% to 10% seen only once; the top ten take roughly a tenth. Stated time point: pre-sensitization, week 0. Regarding treatment: therapeutic diphenylcyclopropenone sensitization with weekly scalp DPC. This specimen consisted of whole blood, obtained in connection with sensitization to the hapten diphenylcyclopropenone (DPC). Receptors were obtained from a man aged 40-55 years with alopecia areata. Some clones in this sample may be carry-over from other donors' samples.

This clonotype was observed many times. The chain uses TRBV20-1 and TRBJ1-1; weak D call: TRBD1 (5 bases). Trimming took off 6 bases at V and 1 base at J, with 21 bases between the two ends. The CDR3 sequence is 16 residues long. Germline CDR1 and CDR2: DFQATT and SNEGSKA (reference sequence). The CDR3: CSAPPGARGWNTEAFF. CDR3 DNA: TGCAGTGCACCCCCCGGGGCCCGAGGTTGGAACACTGAAGCTTTCTTT.

This chain uses TRBV7-6 with TRBJ2-1; 8 nucleotides line up with TRBD2. Germline V gene data show CDR1 as SGHVS and CDR2 as FNYEAQ. The CDR3 runs to 16 residues. Trimming took 5 bases from V and 8 from J; bases not matched to a gene: 14. CDR3 amino acids: CASSLLQLAGYDEQFF. DNA for the CDR3: TGTGCCAGCAGCCTCCTTCAATTAGCGGGGTACGATGAGCAGTTCTTC.

This clonotype was seen at least ten times. The chain carries TRBV5-3 and TRBJ1-6, with a weak D call TRBD1 (5 bases). TRBV5-3 is an ORF, with its function uncertain. V dropped 4 bases and J dropped 7 bases, with 12 bases sitting between them. The CDR3 extends over 14 amino acids. In nucleotides, the CDR3 is TGTGCCAGAAGCCCCGGGACGGAGAATTCACCCCTCCACTTT. Protein: CARSPGTENSPLHF.

The chain carries TRBV7-2 and TRBJ1-3; the D gene is possibly TRBD1 (6 bases). The CDR3 runs to 14 residues. Trimming shortened V by 3 bases and J by 0 bases, and 6 bases separated the two germline ends. CDR1 SGHTA and CDR2 FQGNSA come from the germline V gene. CDR3 loop: CASSLGHSGNTIYF. The CDR3 nucleotides are TGTGCCAGCAGCTTGGGACACTCTGGAAACACCATATATTTT.